The rows below give T cell receptor beta chains drawn from one sample of a study of blood T cell repertoires in COVID-19. The assay was immunoSEQ multiplex PCR, and TCRdb's table has in-frame clones only and misses some. Here the sample spans fewer than 200,000 clones, less than 85% being singletons. The sequencing sample was made of PBMCs or T cells enriched from blood (not recorded which). The receptors originated from a woman aged 45 to 65 who had recovered from COVID-19. Both conserved end residues are part of each CDR3. D genes are given only for firm matches. Some rows have no size entry. The others give once, few or many, or a class for an expanded clone.

d_gene	abundance	j_gene	v_gene	CDR3aa	CDR3nt
TRBD2	-	TRBJ2-1	TRBV4-2	CASSQEDSGGANEQFF	TGTGCCAGCAGCCAAGAGGATAGCGGGGGGGCCAATGAGCAGTTCTTC
TRBD1	-	TRBJ1-2	TRBV29-1	CSVGQGGTNYGYTF	TGCAGCGTGGGACAGGGAGGAACTAACTATGGCTACACCTTC
-	-	TRBJ1-5	TRBV7-2	CASSLGAGNNQPQHF	TGTGCCAGCAGCTTAGGGGCGGGGAACAATCAGCCCCAGCATTTT
-	-	TRBJ1-2	TRBV25-1	CASSVRVLYGYTF	TGTGCCAGCAGTGTCCGGGTCCTCTATGGCTACACCTTC
TRBD1	-	TRBJ1-2	TRBV29-1	CSVEGQGNGYTF	TGCAGCGTTGAGGGACAGGGGAATGGCTACACCTTC
TRBD1	-	TRBJ1-2	TRBV28	CASRFPGTGGGIIGYTF	TGTGCCAGCAGATTCCCCGGGACAGGGGGCGGTATAATCGGCTACACCTTC
-	-	TRBJ2-3	TRBV28	CASSSTLDTQYF	TGTGCCAGCAGTTCTACCCTGGATACGCAGTATTTT
-	-	TRBJ1-2	TRBV2	CASSEPPPGLHGYTF	TGTGCCAGCAGTGAACCCCCCCCAGGTCTCCATGGCTACACCTTC
TRBD1	-	TRBJ1-2	TRBV6-1	CASSEAGGWNYGYTF	TGTGCCAGCAGTGAAGCAGGGGGCTGGAACTATGGCTACACCTTC
-	once	TRBJ2-3	TRBV24-1	CATSDRGDTQYF	TGTGCCACCAGTGATAGGGGAGATACGCAGTATTTT
TRBD2	-	TRBJ2-3	TRBV7-2	CASSFSGGAGDTQYF	TGTGCCAGCAGCTTTAGCGGGGGGGCGGGAGATACGCAGTATTTT
TRBD2	-	TRBJ2-2	TRBV10-1	CATGIAGASTGELFF	TGCGCCACCGGGATAGCGGGAGCCTCCACCGGGGAGCTGTTTTTT
-	few	TRBJ1-1	TRBV28	CASRNLNTEAFF	TGTGCCAGCAGAAACTTAAACACTGAAGCTTTCTTT
-	-	TRBJ1-2	TRBV5-6	CASSLGQGLGYTF	TGTGCCAGCAGCTTGGGTCAGGGGCTTGGCTACACCTTC
TRBD1	few	TRBJ1-3	TRBV30	CAWNRGNGNTIYF	TGTGCCTGGAACAGGGGGAATGGAAACACCATATATTTT
TRBD1	few	TRBJ1-2	TRBV4-1	CASSPRPFGQGNYGYTF	TGCGCCAGCAGCCCCCGGCCCTTCGGACAGGGGAATTATGGCTACACCTTC
TRBD1	-	TRBJ1-2	TRBV19	CASSMPQGAGYGYTF	TGTGCCAGTAGTATGCCTCAGGGGGCAGGCTATGGCTACACCTTC
-	few	TRBJ1-2	TRBV5-4	CASSSDSYGYTF	TGTGCCAGCAGCTCAGACAGCTATGGCTACACCTTC
TRBD1	-	TRBJ2-1	TRBV7-2	CASSRTGQGPLRQFF	TGTGCCAGCAGCCGTACGGGACAGGGACCCTTAAGGCAGTTCTTC
-	-	TRBJ1-1	TRBV29-1	CSVEGGTGNTEAFF	TGCAGCGTTGAAGGGGGTACCGGGAATACTGAAGCTTTTTTT
-	-	TRBJ1-1	TRBV29-1	CSVGGGGTEAFF	TGCAGCGTTGGGGGGGGTGGAACTGAAGCTTTCTTT
-	-	TRBJ2-3	TRBV27	CASSPREDTQYF	TGTGCCAGCAGCCCTAGGGAGGATACGCAGTATTTT
-	once	TRBJ2-1	TRBV7-9	CASSQQQGYNEQFF	TGTGCCAGCAGCCAACAACAGGGCTACAATGAGCAGTTCTTC
-	-	TRBJ1-5	TRBV7-2	CASSFWLESNQPQHF	TGTGCCAGCAGCTTTTGGTTAGAAAGCAATCAGCCCCAGCATTTT
TRBD2	-	TRBJ2-3	TRBV3-1/TRBV3-2	CASSPLAGEGTQYF	TGTGCCAGCAGCCCACTGGCGGGGGAGGGTACGCAGTATTTT
-	-	TRBJ2-3	TRBV20-1	CSATSTDTQYF	TGCAGTGCTACTAGCACAGATACGCAGTATTTT
TRBD2	-	TRBJ2-1	TRBV7-9	CASSPRDYLYNEQFF	TGTGCCAGCAGCCCCCGGGACTATCTCTACAATGAGCAGTTCTTC
-	-	TRBJ2-1	TRBV14	CASSQWGLSSYNEQFF	TGTGCCAGCAGCCAGTGGGGACTGAGCTCCTACAATGAGCAGTTCTTC
TRBD1	few	TRBJ2-2	TRBV9	CASSVGGTGGTGELFF	TGTGCCAGCAGCGTAGGGGGGACAGGGGGCACCGGGGAGCTGTTTTTT
-	-	TRBJ2-2	TRBV19	CASSIVSANTGELFF	TGTGCCAGTAGTATAGTTAGCGCCAACACCGGGGAGCTGTTTTTT
-	-	TRBJ2-1	TRBV7-9	CASSKPGQYNEQFF	TGTGCCAGCAGCAAGCCAGGACAGTACAATGAGCAGTTCTTC
-	-	TRBJ1-1	TRBV11-2	CASSLSYTEAFF	TGTGCCAGCAGCTTGAGTTACACTGAAGCTTTCTTT
TRBD2	-	TRBJ2-5	TRBV19	CASSMALAGGWEETQYF	TGTGCCAGTAGTATGGCATTAGCGGGAGGTTGGGAAGAGACCCAGTACTTC
-	-	TRBJ1-1	TRBV7-2	CASSFDSSNTEAFF	TGTGCCAGCAGCTTTGACAGCTCGAACACTGAAGCTTTCTTT
-	-	TRBJ2-3	TRBV2	CASKGQSDTQYF	TGTGCCAGCAAAGGACAGTCAGATACGCAGTATTTT
-	-	TRBJ1-2	TRBV12-3/TRBV12-4	CASSLLANYGYTF	TGTGCCAGCAGTTTATTAGCTAACTATGGCTACACCTTC
-	once	TRBJ1-1	TRBV7-9	CASSLQGTDTEAFF	TGTGCCAGCAGCTTACAGGGTACGGACACTGAAGCTTTCTTT
-	-	TRBJ1-1	TRBV5-4	CASSLTLRAEAFF	TGTGCCAGCAGCTTGACTTTGAGGGCTGAAGCTTTCTTT
TRBD1	-	TRBJ2-2	TRBV7-2	CASTLGTGSGELFF	TGTGCCAGCACCCTCGGGACAGGGTCCGGGGAGCTGTTTTTT
TRBD2	-	TRBJ2-1	TRBV7-9	CASRRGGPDNEQFF	TGTGCCAGCAGGCGGGGGGGCCCCGACAATGAGCAGTTCTTC
-	-	TRBJ1-2	TRBV7-8	CASSLGAGDYGYTF	TGTGCCAGCAGCTTAGGTGCAGGGGACTATGGCTACACCTTC
-	once	TRBJ2-3	TRBV19	CASKGEADTQYF	TGTGCCAGTAAAGGGGAAGCAGATACGCAGTATTTT
-	few	TRBJ2-1	TRBV12-3/TRBV12-4	CASSFREPGFF	TGTGCCAGCAGTTTCCGGGAGCCAGGGTTCTTC
-	-	TRBJ2-1	TRBV11-1	CASSDQGSVSYNEQFF	TGTGCCAGCAGCGACCAGGGGTCGGTCTCCTACAATGAGCAGTTCTTC
-	few	TRBJ1-1	TRBV14	CASSLSQGWDTEAFF	TGTGCCAGCAGCCTAAGTCAGGGTTGGGACACTGAAGCTTTCTTT
TRBD1	-	TRBJ1-6	TRBV7-8	CASSATRDRGWDSPLHF	TGTGCCAGCAGCGCTACCAGGGACAGGGGGTGGGATTCACCCCTCCACTTT
-	-	TRBJ2-1	TRBV19	CASTSPGALPSYNEQFF	TGTGCCAGTACCTCCCCTGGAGCGTTGCCTTCCTACAATGAGCAGTTCTTC
TRBD1	-	TRBJ1-5	TRBV6-6	CASSRPGGGQQIPHQPQHF	TGTGCCAGCAGTCGCCCTGGAGGGGGCCAACAAATACCCCATCAGCCCCAGCATTTT
TRBD1	-	TRBJ2-1	TRBV6-5	CASSTGVSYNEQFF	TGTGCCAGCAGTACAGGGGTTTCCTACAATGAGCAGTTCTTC
TRBD1	-	TRBJ2-5	TRBV29-1	CSADMTGGETQYF	TGCAGCGCAGACATGACAGGGGGAGAGACCCAGTACTTC
TRBD1	-	TRBJ1-4	TRBV18	CASSPPRQGATRADNEKLFF	TGTGCCAGCTCACCGCCCAGACAGGGGGCGACACGGGCGGATAATGAAAAACTGTTTTTT
TRBD1	-	TRBJ2-1	TRBV28	CASSQIRDRGYEQFF	TGTGCCAGCAGTCAGATCCGGGACAGGGGCTATGAGCAGTTCTTC
-	-	TRBJ2-5	TRBV7-8	CASSPRGRETQYF	TGTGCCAGCAGCCCGCGGGGGCGGGAGACCCAGTACTTC